The 3 T cell receptor beta chains below all came from one sample that was sequenced in a study of read filtering for tumor transcriptome and immune sequencing. The library was built from around 0.4 ug RNA with molecular barcoded adaptors for alpha/delta and beta/gamma chains. Via MiXCR, TCRdb re-called the reads, giving one row per CDR3 protein. The table records 25,000 to 35,000 distinct CDR3 sequences, around an eighth of them present only once. The sequenced sample was a population of CD138-negative cells sorted from bone marrow. The source of these receptors is a donor aged 40 or older with multiple myeloma.

This clonotype was picked up many times. The chain uses TRBV29-1 and TRBJ2-3; D gene uncertain. CDR1 SQVTM and CDR2 ANQGSEA come from the germline V gene. This CDR3 has 11 amino acids. Trimming took 7 bases from V and 4 from J, leaving 9 bases between them. This chain's CDR3 is CSGGPSDTQYF. CDR3 in DNA: TGCAGCGGTGGACCGTCAGATACGCAGTATTTT.

This clonotype was counted ten times or more. The rearrangement joins TRBV4-2 to TRBJ2-7; 16 bases fit TRBD2. Unmatched junction bases numbered 11, after V lost 0 bases and J lost 3 bases. This CDR3 region has 20 residues. Germline-derived CDR1 and CDR2 are LGHNA and YNFKEQ. The CDR3: CASSQEAPGTSGRADYEQYF. CDR3 DNA sequence: TGTGCCAGCAGCCAAGAAGCCCCCGGGACTAGCGGGAGGGCGGACTACGAGCAGTACTTC.

This clonotype has ten or more counts. This chain links TRBV7-3 with TRBJ2-1; 10 bases align to TRBD2. This CDR3 comprises 19 residues. Germline CDR1 reads SGHTA; CDR2 reads FQGTGA. Losses at the gene ends were 1 base for V and 2 bases for J; bases not matched to a gene: 11. CDR3 sequence: CASSLMGLAGAGAYNEQFF. The CDR3 coding sequence is TGTGCCAGCAGCTTAATGGGTCTAGCGGGAGCAGGGGCCTACAATGAGCAGTTCTTC. Combining the CDR3 with reference TRBV7-3 and TRBJ2-1 gives the whole variable domain GAGVSQTPSNKVTEKGKYVELRCDPISGHTALYWYRQSLGQGPEFLIYFQGTGAADDSGLPNDRFFAVRPEGSVSTLKIQRTERGDSAVYLCASSLMGLAGAGAYNEQFFGPGTRLTVL.